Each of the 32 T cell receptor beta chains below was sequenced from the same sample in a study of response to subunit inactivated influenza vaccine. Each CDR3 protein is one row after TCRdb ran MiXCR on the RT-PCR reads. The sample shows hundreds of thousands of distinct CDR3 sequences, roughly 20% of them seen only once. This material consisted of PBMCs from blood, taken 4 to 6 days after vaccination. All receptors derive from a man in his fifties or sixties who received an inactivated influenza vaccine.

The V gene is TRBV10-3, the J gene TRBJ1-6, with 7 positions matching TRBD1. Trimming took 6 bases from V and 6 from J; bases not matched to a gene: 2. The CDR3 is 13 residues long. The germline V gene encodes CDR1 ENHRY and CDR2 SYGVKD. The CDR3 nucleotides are TGTGCCATCAGGGGACAGACTAATTCACCCCTCCACTTT. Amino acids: CAIRGQTNSPLHF.

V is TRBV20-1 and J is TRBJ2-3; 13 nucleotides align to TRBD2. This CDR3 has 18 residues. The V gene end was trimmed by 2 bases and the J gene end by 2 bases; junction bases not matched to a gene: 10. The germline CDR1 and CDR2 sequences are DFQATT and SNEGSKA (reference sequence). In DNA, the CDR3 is TGCAGTGCTAGACGCCCAAGGACTAGCGGGGGTTTCACAGATACGCAGTATTTT. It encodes CSARRPRTSGGFTDTQYF.

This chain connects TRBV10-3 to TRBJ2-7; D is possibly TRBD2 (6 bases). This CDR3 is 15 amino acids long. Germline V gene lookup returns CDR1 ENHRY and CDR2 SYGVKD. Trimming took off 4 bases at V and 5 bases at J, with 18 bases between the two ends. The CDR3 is CAISGRGREFDEQYF. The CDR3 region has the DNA TGTGCCATCAGTGGTAGGGGACGGGAGTTCGACGAGCAGTACTTC.

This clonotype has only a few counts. CDR3 in DNA: TGCGCCAGCAGCCCCCGGCTGGGGTATCGTAATGAGCAGTTCTTC. Its translation is CASSPRLGYRNEQFF. The chain joins TRBV5-1 to TRBJ2-1, with no clear D. This CDR3 has 15 amino acids. Germline V gives CDR1 SGHRS, CDR2 YFSETQ. The germline V and J ends were trimmed by 4 bases and 7 bases, with 18 bases remaining between them.

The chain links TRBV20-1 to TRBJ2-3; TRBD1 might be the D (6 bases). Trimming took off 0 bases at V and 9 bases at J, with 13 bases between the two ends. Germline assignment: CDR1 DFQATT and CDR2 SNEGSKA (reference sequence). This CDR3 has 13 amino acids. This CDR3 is CSARDIQGNTQYF. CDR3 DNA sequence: TGCAGTGCTAGAGATATACAGGGCAACACGCAGTATTTT.

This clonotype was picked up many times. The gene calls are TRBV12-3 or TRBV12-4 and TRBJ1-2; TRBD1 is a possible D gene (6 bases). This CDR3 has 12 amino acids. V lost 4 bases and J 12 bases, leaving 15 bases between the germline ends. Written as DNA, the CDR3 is TGTGCCAGCAGTTCTTTTGCAGGGGACCACACCTTC. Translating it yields CASSSFAGDHTF.

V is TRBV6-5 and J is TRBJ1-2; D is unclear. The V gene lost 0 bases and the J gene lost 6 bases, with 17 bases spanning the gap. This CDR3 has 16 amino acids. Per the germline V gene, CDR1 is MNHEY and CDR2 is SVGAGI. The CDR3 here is CASSYSLPSIGDGYTF. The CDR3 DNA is TGTGCCAGCAGTTACTCGCTTCCCTCGATCGGGGATGGCTACACCTTC.

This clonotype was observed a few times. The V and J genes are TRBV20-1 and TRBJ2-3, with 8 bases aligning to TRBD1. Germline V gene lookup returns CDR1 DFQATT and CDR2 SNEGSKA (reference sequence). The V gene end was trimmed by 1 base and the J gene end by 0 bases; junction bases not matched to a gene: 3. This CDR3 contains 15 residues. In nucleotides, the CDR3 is TGCAGTGCTAGAGTGGGGGACAGGAGCACAGATACGCAGTATTTT. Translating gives CSARVGDRSTDTQYF.

The CDR3 region has the DNA TGTGCCAGCATTTCCAAAACGGGTCAGGAGAATTACAATGAGCAGTTCTTC. This sequence encodes CASISKTGQENYNEQFF. This chain connects TRBV12-3 or TRBV12-4 to TRBJ2-1, with D unresolved. This CDR3 spans 17 amino acids. Trimming took off 7 bases at V and 4 bases at J, with 23 bases between the two ends.

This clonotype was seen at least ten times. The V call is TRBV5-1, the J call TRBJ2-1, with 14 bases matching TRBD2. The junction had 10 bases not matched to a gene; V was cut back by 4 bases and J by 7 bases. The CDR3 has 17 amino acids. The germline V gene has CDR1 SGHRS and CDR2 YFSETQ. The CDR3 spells CASSLMTSGRALNEQFF. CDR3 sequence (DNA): TGCGCCAGCAGCCTGATGACTAGCGGGAGGGCCTTGAATGAGCAGTTCTTC.

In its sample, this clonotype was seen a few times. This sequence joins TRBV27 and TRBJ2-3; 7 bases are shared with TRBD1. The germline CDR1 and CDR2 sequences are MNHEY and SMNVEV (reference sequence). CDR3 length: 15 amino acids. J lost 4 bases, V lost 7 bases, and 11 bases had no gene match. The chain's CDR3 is CASISTGWTADTQYF. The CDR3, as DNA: TGTGCCAGCATTTCGACAGGGTGGACGGCAGATACGCAGTATTTT.

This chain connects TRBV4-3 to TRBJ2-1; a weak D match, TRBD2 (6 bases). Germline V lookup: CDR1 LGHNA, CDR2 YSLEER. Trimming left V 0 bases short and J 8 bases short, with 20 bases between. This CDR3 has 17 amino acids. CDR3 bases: TGCGCCAGCAGCCAAGATCCCGGGGGTAAGGGGTGGGATGAGCAGTTCTTC. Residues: CASSQDPGGKGWDEQFF.

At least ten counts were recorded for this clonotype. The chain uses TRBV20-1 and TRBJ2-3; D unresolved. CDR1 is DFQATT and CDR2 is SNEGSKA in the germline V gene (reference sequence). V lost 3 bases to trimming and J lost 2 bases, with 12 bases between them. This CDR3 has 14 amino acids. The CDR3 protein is CSASGPVDTDTQYF. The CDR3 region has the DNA TGCAGTGCTAGTGGGCCCGTGGACACAGATACGCAGTATTTT.

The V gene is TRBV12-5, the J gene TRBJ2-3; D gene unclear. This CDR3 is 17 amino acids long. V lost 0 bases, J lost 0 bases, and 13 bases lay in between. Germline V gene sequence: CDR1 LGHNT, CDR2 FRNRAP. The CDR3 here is CASGLVRADKSTDTQYF. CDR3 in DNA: TGTGCTAGTGGTTTGGTAAGGGCAGACAAAAGCACAGATACGCAGTATTTT.

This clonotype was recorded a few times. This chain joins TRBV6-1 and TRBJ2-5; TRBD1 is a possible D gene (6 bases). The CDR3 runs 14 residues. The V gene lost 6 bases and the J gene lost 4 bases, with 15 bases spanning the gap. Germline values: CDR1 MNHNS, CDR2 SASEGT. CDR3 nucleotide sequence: TGTGCCAGCAGAGCCCAAGCAGGGGTAGAGACCCAGTACTTC. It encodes CASRAQAGVETQYF.

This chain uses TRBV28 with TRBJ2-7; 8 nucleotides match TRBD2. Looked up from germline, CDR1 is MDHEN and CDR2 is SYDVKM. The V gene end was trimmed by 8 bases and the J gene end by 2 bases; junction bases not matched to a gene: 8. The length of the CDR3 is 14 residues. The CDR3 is CASCQTSATYEQYF. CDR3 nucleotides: TGTGCCAGCTGCCAGACTAGCGCTACCTACGAGCAGTACTTC. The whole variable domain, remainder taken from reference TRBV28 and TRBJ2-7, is DVKVTQSSRYLVKRTGEKVFLECVQDMDHENMFWYRQDPGLGLRLIYFSYDVKMKEKGDIPEGYSVSREKKERFSLILESASTNQTSMYLCASCQTSATYEQYFGPGTRLTVT.

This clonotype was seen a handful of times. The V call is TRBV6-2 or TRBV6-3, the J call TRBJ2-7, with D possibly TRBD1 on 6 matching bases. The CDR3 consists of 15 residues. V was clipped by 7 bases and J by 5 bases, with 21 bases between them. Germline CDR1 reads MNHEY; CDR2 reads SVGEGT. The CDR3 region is CASTIFGTLSHEQYF. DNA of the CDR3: TGTGCCAGCACCATTTTCGGGACATTAAGCCACGAGCAGTACTTC.

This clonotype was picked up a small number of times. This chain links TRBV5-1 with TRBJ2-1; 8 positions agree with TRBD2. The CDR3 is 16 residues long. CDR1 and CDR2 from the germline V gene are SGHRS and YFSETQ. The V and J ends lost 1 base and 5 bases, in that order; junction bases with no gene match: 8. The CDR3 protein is CASSLHLAGLDNEQFF. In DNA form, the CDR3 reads TGCGCCAGCAGCTTGCATCTAGCGGGCCTTGACAATGAGCAGTTCTTC.

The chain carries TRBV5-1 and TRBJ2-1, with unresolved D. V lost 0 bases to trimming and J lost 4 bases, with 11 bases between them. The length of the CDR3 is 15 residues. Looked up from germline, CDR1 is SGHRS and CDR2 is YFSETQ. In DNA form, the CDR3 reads TGCGCCAGCAGCTTGGAGGGTTCCTGGTACAATGAGCAGTTCTTC. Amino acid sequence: CASSLEGSWYNEQFF. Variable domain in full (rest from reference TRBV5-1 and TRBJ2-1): KAGVTQTPRYLIKTRGQQVTLSCSPISGHRSVSWYQQTPGQGLQFLFEYFSETQRNKGNFPGRFSGRQFSNSRSEMNVSTLELGDSALYLCASSLEGSWYNEQFFGPGTRLTVL.

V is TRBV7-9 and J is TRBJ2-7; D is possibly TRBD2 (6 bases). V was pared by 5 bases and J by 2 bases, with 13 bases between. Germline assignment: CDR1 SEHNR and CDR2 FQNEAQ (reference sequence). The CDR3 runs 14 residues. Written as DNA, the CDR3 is TGTGCCAGCAGCGACTCGGGGGTCGCCTACGAGCAGTACTTC. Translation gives CASSDSGVAYEQYF.

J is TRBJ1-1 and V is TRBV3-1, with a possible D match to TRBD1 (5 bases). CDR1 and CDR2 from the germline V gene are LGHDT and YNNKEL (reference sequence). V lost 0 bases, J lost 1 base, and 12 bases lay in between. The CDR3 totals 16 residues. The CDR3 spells CASSQEGWQGNTEAFF. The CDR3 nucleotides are TGTGCCAGCAGCCAAGAGGGTTGGCAGGGGAACACTGAAGCTTTCTTT.

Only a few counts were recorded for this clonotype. DNA of the CDR3: TGTGCCAGCAGCGAGTACTACGAGCAGTACTTC. Protein sequence: CASSEYYEQYF. This chain links TRBV7-9 with TRBJ2-7; D not certain. The V gene's germline CDR1 is SEHNR and CDR2 FQNEAQ (reference sequence). The CDR3 length is 11 residues. With 5 bases removed from V and 3 bases from J, the gap between germline ends came to 5 bases.

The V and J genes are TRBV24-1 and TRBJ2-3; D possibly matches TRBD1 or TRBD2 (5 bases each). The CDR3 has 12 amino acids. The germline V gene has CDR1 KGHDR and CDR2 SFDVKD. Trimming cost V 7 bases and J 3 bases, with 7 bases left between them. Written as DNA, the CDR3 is TGTGCCACCAGCAGGGAGACAGATACGCAGTATTTT. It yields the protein CATSRETDTQYF.

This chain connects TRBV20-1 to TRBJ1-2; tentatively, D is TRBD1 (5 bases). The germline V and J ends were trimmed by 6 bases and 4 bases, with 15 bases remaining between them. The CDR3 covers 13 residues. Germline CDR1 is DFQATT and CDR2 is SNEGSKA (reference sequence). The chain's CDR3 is CSARRRDFYGYTF. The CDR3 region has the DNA TGCAGTGCCAGACGAAGGGACTTCTATGGCTACACCTTC.

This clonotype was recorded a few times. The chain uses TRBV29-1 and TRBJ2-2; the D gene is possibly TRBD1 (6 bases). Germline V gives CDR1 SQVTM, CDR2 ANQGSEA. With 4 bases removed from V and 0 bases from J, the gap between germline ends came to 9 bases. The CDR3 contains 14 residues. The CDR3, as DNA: TGCAGCGTTGCACAGGGAACGAACACCGGGGAGCTGTTTTTT. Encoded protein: CSVAQGTNTGELFF.

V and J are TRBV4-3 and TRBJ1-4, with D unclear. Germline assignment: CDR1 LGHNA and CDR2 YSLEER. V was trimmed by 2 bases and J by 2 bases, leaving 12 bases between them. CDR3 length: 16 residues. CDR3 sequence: CASSQYLRLTNEKLFF. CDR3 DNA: TGCGCCAGCAGCCAATACCTACGGTTGACTAATGAAAAACTGTTTTTT.

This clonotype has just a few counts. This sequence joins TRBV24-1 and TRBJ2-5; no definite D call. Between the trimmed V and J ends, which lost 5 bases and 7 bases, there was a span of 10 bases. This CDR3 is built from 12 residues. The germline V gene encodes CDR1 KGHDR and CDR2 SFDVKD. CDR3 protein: CATSGVTGTQYF. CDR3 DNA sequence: TGTGCCACCAGTGGCGTGACGGGGACCCAGTACTTC.

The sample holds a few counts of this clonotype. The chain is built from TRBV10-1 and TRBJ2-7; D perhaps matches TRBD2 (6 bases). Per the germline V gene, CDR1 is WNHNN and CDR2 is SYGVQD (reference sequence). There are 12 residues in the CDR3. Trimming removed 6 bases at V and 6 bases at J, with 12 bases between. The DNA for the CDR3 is TGCGCCAGCAGCTCTGTGGAGGGCGAGCAGTACTTC. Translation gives CASSSVEGEQYF.

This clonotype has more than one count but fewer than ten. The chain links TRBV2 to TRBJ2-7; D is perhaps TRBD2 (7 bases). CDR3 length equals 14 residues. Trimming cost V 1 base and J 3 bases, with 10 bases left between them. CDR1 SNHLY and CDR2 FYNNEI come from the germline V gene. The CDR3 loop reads CASSEGGGFYEQYF. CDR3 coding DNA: TGTGCCAGCAGTGAAGGGGGGGGCTTCTACGAGCAGTACTTC.

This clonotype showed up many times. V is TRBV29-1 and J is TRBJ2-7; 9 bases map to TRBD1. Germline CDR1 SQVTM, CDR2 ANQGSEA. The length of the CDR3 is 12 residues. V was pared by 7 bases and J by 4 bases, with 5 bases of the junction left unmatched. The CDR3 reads CSAGTGSYEQYF. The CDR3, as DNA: TGCAGCGCAGGGACAGGGAGTTACGAGCAGTACTTC.

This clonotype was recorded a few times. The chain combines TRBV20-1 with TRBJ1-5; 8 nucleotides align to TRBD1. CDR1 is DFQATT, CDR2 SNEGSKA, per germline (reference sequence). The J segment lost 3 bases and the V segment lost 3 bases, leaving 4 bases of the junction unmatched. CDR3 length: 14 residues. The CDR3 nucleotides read TGCAGTGCTAGGACAGGGGTAACCAATCAGCCCCAGCATTTT. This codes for CSARTGVTNQPQHF.

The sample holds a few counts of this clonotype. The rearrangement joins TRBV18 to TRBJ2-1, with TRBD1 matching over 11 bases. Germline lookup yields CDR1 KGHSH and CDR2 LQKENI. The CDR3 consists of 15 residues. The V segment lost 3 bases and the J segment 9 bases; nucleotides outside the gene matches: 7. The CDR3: CASSPGTGGVSEQFF. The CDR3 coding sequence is TGTGCCAGCTCACCCGGGACAGGGGGTGTAAGTGAGCAGTTCTTC.